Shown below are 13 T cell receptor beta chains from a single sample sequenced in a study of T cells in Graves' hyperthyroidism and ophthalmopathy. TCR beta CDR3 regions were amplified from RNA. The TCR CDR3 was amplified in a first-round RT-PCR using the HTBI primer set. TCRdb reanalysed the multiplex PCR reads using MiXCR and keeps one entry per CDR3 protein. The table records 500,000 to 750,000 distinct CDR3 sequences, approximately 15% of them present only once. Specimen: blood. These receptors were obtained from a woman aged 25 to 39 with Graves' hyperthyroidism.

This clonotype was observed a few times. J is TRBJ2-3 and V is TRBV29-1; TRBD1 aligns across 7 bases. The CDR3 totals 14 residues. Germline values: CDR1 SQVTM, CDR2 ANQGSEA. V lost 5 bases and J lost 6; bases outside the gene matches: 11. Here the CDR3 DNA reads TGCAGCGTTAGTCGTCTAGGGGGCCCGGATACGCAGTATTTT. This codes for CSVSRLGGPDTQYF.

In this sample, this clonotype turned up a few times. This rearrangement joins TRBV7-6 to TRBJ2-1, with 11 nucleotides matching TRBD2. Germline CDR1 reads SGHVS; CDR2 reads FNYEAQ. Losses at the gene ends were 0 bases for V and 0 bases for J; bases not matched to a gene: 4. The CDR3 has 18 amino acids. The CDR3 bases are TGTGCCAGCAGCTTAGCGCTAACTAGCGGGAGCTCCTACAATGAGCAGTTCTTC. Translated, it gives CASSLALTSGSSYNEQFF.

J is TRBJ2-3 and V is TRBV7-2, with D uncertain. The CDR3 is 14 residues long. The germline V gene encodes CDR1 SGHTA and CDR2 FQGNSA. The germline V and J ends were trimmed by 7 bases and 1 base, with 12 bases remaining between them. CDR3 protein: CASTLGPGTDTQYF. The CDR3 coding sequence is TGTGCCAGCACCCTCGGGCCGGGCACAGATACGCAGTATTTT.

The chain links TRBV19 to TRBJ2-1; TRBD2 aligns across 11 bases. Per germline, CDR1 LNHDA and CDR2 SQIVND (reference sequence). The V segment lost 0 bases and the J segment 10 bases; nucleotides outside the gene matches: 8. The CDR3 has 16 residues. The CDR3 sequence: CASSIDRLAGGREQFF. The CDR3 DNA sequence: TGTGCCAGTAGTATAGACCGCCTAGCGGGAGGCCGCGAGCAGTTCTTC.

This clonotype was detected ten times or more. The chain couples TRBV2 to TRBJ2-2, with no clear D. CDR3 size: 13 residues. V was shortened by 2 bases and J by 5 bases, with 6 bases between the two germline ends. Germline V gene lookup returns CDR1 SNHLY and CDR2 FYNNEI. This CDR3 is CASSERWTGELFF. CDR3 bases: TGTGCCAGCAGTGAAAGGTGGACCGGGGAGCTGTTTTTT.

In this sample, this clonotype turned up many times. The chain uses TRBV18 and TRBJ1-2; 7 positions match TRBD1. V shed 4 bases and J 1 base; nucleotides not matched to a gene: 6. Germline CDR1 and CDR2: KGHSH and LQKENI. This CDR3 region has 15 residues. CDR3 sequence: CASSRNRDSNYGYTF. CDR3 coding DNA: TGTGCCAGCTCACGCAACCGGGACAGTAACTATGGCTACACCTTC.

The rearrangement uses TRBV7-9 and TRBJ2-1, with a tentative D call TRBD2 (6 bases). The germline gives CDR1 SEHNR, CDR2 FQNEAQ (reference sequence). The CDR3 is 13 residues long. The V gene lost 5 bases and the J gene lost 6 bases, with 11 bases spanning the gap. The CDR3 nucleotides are TGTGCCAGCAGCCTTGACGGGAGCAATGAGCAGTTCTTC. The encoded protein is CASSLDGSNEQFF.

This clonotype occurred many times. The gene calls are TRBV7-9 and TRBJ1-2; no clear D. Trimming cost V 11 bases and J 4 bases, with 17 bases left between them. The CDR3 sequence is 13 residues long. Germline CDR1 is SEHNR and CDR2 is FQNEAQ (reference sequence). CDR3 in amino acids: CAHLREEGYGYTF. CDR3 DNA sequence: TGTGCCCACCTGCGGGAGGAGGGCTATGGCTACACCTTC. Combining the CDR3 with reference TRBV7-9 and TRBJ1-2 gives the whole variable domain DTGVSQNPRHKITKRGQNVTFRCDPISEHNRLYWYRQTLGQGPEFLTYFQNEAQLEKSRLLSDRFSAERPKGSFSTLEIQRTEQGDSAMYLCAHLREEGYGYTFGSGTRLTVV.

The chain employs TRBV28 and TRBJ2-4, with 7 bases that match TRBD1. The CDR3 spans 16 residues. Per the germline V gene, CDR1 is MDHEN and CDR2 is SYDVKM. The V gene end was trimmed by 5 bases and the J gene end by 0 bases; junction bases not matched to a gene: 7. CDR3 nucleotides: TGTGCCAGCAGTCTCCGGGACAGAATAGCCAAAAACATTCAGTACTTC. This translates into CASSLRDRIAKNIQYF.

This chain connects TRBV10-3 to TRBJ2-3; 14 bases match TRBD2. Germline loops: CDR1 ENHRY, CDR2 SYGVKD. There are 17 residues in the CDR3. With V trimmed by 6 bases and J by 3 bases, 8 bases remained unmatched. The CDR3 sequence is CAIRRGTSGSPTDTQYF. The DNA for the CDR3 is TGTGCCATCAGGAGGGGGACTAGCGGGAGTCCGACAGATACGCAGTATTTT.

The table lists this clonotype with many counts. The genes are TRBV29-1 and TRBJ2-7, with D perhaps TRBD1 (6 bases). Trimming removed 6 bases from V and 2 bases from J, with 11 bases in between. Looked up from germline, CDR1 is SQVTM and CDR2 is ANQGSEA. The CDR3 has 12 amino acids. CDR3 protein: CSVGTGPYEQYF. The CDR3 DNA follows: TGCAGCGTCGGAACAGGGCCCTACGAGCAGTACTTC.

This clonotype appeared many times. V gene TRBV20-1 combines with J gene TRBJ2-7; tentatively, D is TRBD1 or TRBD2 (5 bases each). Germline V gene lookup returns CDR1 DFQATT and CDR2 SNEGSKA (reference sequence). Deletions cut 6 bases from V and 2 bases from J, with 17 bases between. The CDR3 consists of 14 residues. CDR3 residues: CSAPTGTATYEQYF. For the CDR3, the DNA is TGCAGTGCCCCTACCGGGACCGCGACCTACGAGCAGTACTTC.

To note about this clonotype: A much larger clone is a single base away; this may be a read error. CDR3 in amino acids: CASSESTGGRYEQHF. CDR3 coding DNA: TGTGCCAGCAGTGAATCGACAGGGGGCAGGTACGAGCAGCACTTC. V and J are TRBV2 and TRBJ2-7; 10 bases are a match to TRBD1. The CDR3 is 15 residues long. Germline V CDR1 and CDR2: SNHLY, FYNNEI.